A selection of T cell receptor beta chains follows, all from one sample in a study of response to subunit inactivated influenza vaccine. TCRdb reanalysed the RT-PCR reads using MiXCR and keeps one entry per CDR3 protein. The sample records around 760,000 distinct CDR3 sequences, around 14% being singletons. The sequencing here drew on PBMCs from blood, taken 14 to 15 days before vaccination. The receptors shown here come from a man aged 50 or older who received an inactivated influenza vaccine. CDR3s include the opening cysteine and the closing phenylalanine or tryptophan. The D gene is left open where the match is weak. Clone sizes are given selectively: once, few, many, or a class where the clone is expanded.

clone size	D gene	V gene	J gene	CDR3 protein	CDR3 DNA
NA	TRBD2	TRBV7-9	TRBJ2-3	CASTATSGGSDTQYF	TGTGCCAGCACGGCGACGAGCGGGGGTTCAGATACGCAGTATTTT
many	NA	TRBV5-6	TRBJ2-3	CASSLYRTDTQYF	TGTGCCAGCAGCTTGTATCGTACAGATACGCAGTATTTT
few	NA	TRBV10-2	TRBJ2-7	CASSSWRSDYEQYF	TGCGCCAGCAGCTCCTGGAGGTCGGACTACGAGCAGTACTTC
NA	NA	TRBV12-3/TRBV12-4	TRBJ2-2	CASSLGWGDTGELFF	TGTGCCAGCAGTCTCGGGTGGGGGGACACCGGGGAGCTGTTTTTT
few	NA	TRBV10-3	TRBJ2-3	CAISEGLGDTQYF	TGTGCCATCAGTGAGGGATTGGGAGATACGCAGTATTTT
NA	TRBD1	TRBV29-1	TRBJ2-3	CSVAGTGGVKTDTQYF	TGCAGCGTCGCCGGGACAGGGGGCGTGAAAACAGATACGCAGTATTTT
many	NA	TRBV7-2	TRBJ2-3	CASKKGLSTDTQYF	TGTGCCAGCAAAAAAGGGTTAAGCACAGATACGCAGTATTTT
once	TRBD2	TRBV5-4	TRBJ2-5	CASSSRLLGLAGGRETQYF	TGTGCCAGCAGCTCCCGATTACTCGGACTAGCGGGGGGTAGAGAGACCCAGTACTTC
few	TRBD1	TRBV4-2	TRBJ1-2	CASSPQGGGTNYGYTF	TGTGCCAGCAGCCCGCAGGGGGGGGGAACTAACTATGGCTACACCTTC
NA	NA	TRBV2	TRBJ2-7	CASAQSYEQYF	TGTGCCAGCGCCCAATCTTACGAGCAGTACTTC
NA	NA	TRBV19	TRBJ2-6	CASEPRVSGANVLTF	TGTGCCAGCGAACCCAGGGTATCTGGGGCCAACGTCCTGACTTTC
NA	NA	TRBV27	TRBJ1-1	CASSQAEEAFF	TGTGCCAGCAGTCAGGCGGAGGAAGCTTTCTTT
NA	TRBD1	TRBV7-9	TRBJ2-2	CASSSQTLGQGARNTGELFF	TGTGCCAGCAGCTCGCAAACCCTGGGACAGGGGGCGCGGAACACCGGGGAGCTGTTTTTT
few	NA	TRBV29-1	TRBJ2-1	CSVDISYSTVTYNEQFF	TGCAGCGTTGATATTTCGTATAGCACAGTCACCTACAATGAGCAGTTCTTC
few	NA	TRBV20-1	TRBJ2-2	CSAATTGGTGELFF	TGCAGTGCTGCCACTACCGGGGGCACCGGGGAGCTGTTTTTT
NA	TRBD2	TRBV3-1	TRBJ2-7	CASSHIAGDDEQYF	TGTGCCAGCAGCCACATAGCGGGAGACGACGAGCAGTACTTC
few	TRBD1	TRBV20-1	TRBJ1-2	CSAWTGKDYGYTF	TGCAGTGCCTGGACAGGGAAGGACTATGGCTACACCTTC